Below are 23 T cell receptor beta chains sequenced from a single sample in a study of blood T cell repertoires in COVID-19. Sequencing used immunoSEQ multiplex PCR; TCRdb keeps in-frame clones, though not all of them. The sample lists 380,000 or so clones; 80% to 90% were seen once. What was sequenced was peripheral blood. The receptors originated from a man aged 35 to 55 with acute or convalescent COVID-19.

This clone was seen a single time. CDR3 sequence reads: CASSLRGQFTDTQYF. The CDR3 DNA sequence: TGTGCCAGCAGCTTAAGAGGACAGTTCACAGATACGCAGTATTTT. The V call is TRBV11-2, the J call TRBJ2-3; tentatively, D is TRBD1 (6 bases). This CDR3 region has 15 residues. The ends were cut back, 2 bases at V and 2 bases at J, with 11 bases in the middle. Germline lookup yields CDR1 SGHAT and CDR2 FQNNGV.

The chain couples TRBV7-6 to TRBJ2-2; TRBD2 aligns across 14 bases. V lost 1 base, J lost 0 bases, and 4 bases stayed unmatched. This CDR3 spans 19 amino acids. Germline V gene lookup returns CDR1 SGHVS and CDR2 FNYEAQ. The CDR3 DNA sequence: TGTGCCAGCAGCTTAGTGGGACTAGCGGGGGCCGCGAACACCGGGGAGCTGTTTTTT. Its translation: CASSLVGLAGAANTGELFF.

V usage is TRBV3-1 (or the pseudogene TRBV3-2) and J usage is TRBJ2-7; D gene ambiguous. This CDR3 is built from 13 residues. Germline assignment: CDR1 LGHDT and CDR2 YNNKEL (reference sequence). V was trimmed by 3 bases and J by 3 bases, leaving 9 bases between them. The CDR3 protein is CASSQSQLYEQYF. In DNA form, the CDR3 reads TGTGCCAGCAGCCAGTCACAGCTCTACGAGCAGTACTTC.

The count of this clone is one. V is TRBV19 and J is TRBJ1-5; D is unclear. There are 12 residues in the CDR3. Trimming took 7 bases from V and 9 from J, leaving 13 bases between them. Per germline, CDR1 LNHDA and CDR2 SQIVND (reference sequence). CDR3 DNA: TGTGCCAGTAATATCCTATCCTGGCCCCAGCATTTT. This gives the protein CASNILSWPQHF.

Only a few counts were recorded for this clone. The V call is TRBV21-1, the J call TRBJ1-1. TRBV21-1 is marked as a pseudogene. The CDR3 totals 14 residues. As DNA, the CDR3 is TGTGCCAGCAGCCCCGGGACGGAGGGGACTGAAGCTTTCTTT. Protein: CASSPGTEGTEAFF.

This clone was found once. The rearrangement links TRBV10-3 to TRBJ2-1, with a weak D call TRBD2 (6 bases). Germline V gene lookup returns CDR1 ENHRY and CDR2 SYGVKD. V was trimmed by 0 bases and J by 2 bases, leaving 14 bases between them. This CDR3 is built from 17 residues. The chain's CDR3 is CAISESSSGPTYNEQFF. CDR3 nucleotide sequence: TGTGCCATCAGTGAGTCGTCAAGCGGGCCCACCTACAATGAGCAGTTCTTC.

The chain has TRBV7-9 and TRBJ2-2, with D maybe TRBD1 (6 bases). The CDR3 is made up of 16 amino acids. Germline V gives CDR1 SEHNR, CDR2 FQNEAQ (reference sequence). V was cut by 1 base and J by 1 base, with 10 bases left in between. CDR3 bases: TGTGCCAGCAGCTTAGTCTGGACAGAGAACACCGGGGAGCTGTTTTTT. As protein: CASSLVWTENTGELFF. Variable domain in full (rest from reference TRBV7-9 and TRBJ2-2): DTGVSQNPRHKITKRGQNVTFRCDPISEHNRLYWYRQTLGQGPEFLTYFQNEAQLEKSRLLSDRFSAERPKGSFSTLEIQRTEQGDSAMYLCASSLVWTENTGELFFGEGSRLTVL.

The J gene is TRBJ1-3, the V gene TRBV18; a possible D gene is TRBD1 (5 bases). This CDR3 has 15 amino acids. CDR1 is KGHSH, CDR2 LQKENI, per germline. Trimming removed 3 bases at V and 8 bases at J, with 17 bases between. The chain's CDR3 is CASSPPTAAQDTIYF. CDR3 DNA: TGTGCCAGCTCACCGCCGACAGCCGCTCAGGACACCATATATTTT.

V usage is TRBV4-1 and J usage is TRBJ1-1; D unresolved. Trimming cost V 3 bases and J 6 bases, with 17 bases left between them. Germline CDR1 and CDR2: MGHRA and YSYEKL. This CDR3 spans 15 amino acids. The CDR3 DNA sequence: TGCGCCAGCAGCCATCTACACGGGGTGATCTCTGAAGCTTTCTTT. This codes for CASSHLHGVISEAFF.

In DNA form, the CDR3 reads TGTGCCAGCAGTCCCGAGGGCTTGAGCTCCTACAATGAGCAGTTCTTC. Residues: CASSPEGLSSYNEQFF. The chain joins TRBV27 to TRBJ2-1; D might be TRBD2 (5 bases). Looked up from germline, CDR1 is MNHEY and CDR2 is SMNVEV (reference sequence). The CDR3 length is 16 residues. V shed 5 bases and J shed 0 bases, with 14 bases lying between them.

The gene calls are TRBV6-1 and TRBJ2-7, with a tentative D call TRBD1 (5 bases). Germline-derived CDR1 and CDR2 are MNHNS and SASEGT. The CDR3 is 15 amino acids. V gave up 3 bases and J gave up 4 bases, with 16 bases separating them. The CDR3 loop reads CASSDQGRSGYEQYF. Written as DNA, the CDR3 is TGTGCCAGCAGTGATCAGGGTAGATCCGGATACGAGCAGTACTTC.

V usage is TRBV11-2 and J usage is TRBJ2-3; D remains unclear. The CDR3 is 11 residues long. Deletions cut 5 bases from V and 7 bases from J, with 7 bases between. Germline values: CDR1 SGHAT, CDR2 FQNNGV. The CDR3 sequence is CASSIANTQYF. The DNA for the CDR3 is TGTGCCAGCAGCATCGCTAATACGCAGTATTTT.

The chain uses TRBV6-6 and TRBJ2-3, with TRBD1 as a possible D gene (6 bases). V was pared by 0 bases and J by 3 bases, with 10 bases between. Germline V lookup: CDR1 MNHNY, CDR2 SVGAGI (reference sequence). CDR3 size: 15 residues. DNA for the CDR3: TGTGCCAGCAGTTACTCAGGCAGGGGTACAGATACGCAGTATTTT. Protein sequence: CASSYSGRGTDTQYF.

The J gene is TRBJ2-3, the V gene TRBV27; D unresolved. From germline, CDR1 is MNHEY and CDR2 SMNVEV (reference sequence). Trimming left V 5 bases short and J 8 bases short, with 11 bases between. The CDR3 is 12 residues long. CDR3 coding DNA: TGTGCCAGCAGTAGCGTAGCCTCTACGCAGTATTTT. Translation gives CASSSVASTQYF.

The chain uses TRBV28 and TRBJ1-2, with D possibly matching TRBD1 (5 bases). The germline gives CDR1 MDHEN, CDR2 SYDVKM. Trimming removed 6 bases from V and 6 bases from J, with 17 bases in between. The length of the CDR3 is 14 residues. CDR3 loop: CASSLASGFHGYTF. For the CDR3, the DNA is TGTGCCAGCAGCCTTGCCTCAGGGTTCCATGGCTACACCTTC.

The chain employs TRBV6-5 and TRBJ2-7; 9 bases are shared with TRBD2. Germline loops: CDR1 MNHEY, CDR2 SVGAGI. Trimming took 8 bases from V and 7 from J; bases not matched to a gene: 9. The CDR3 covers 13 residues. CDR3 residues: CASCRREGGEQYF. CDR3 nucleotides: TGTGCCAGCTGCCGGCGGGAGGGGGGGGAGCAGTACTTC.

This clone was seen a handful of times. V and J are TRBV12-3 or TRBV12-4 and TRBJ2-7; D uncertain. Between the trimmed V and J ends, which lost 6 bases and 5 bases, there was a span of 14 bases. CDR3 length: 13 amino acids. DNA for the CDR3: TGTGCCAGCAGCTCGCGGTTGTCGAACGAGCAGTACTTC. Amino acid sequence: CASSSRLSNEQYF.

The sample holds a few counts of this clone. V gene TRBV4-2 combines with J gene TRBJ1-4; no clear D gene. The germline V and J ends were trimmed by 0 bases and 0 bases, with 5 bases remaining between them. Looked up from germline, CDR1 is LGHNA and CDR2 is YNFKEQ. The CDR3 contains 15 residues. The CDR3, as DNA: TGTGCCAGCAGCCAAGACACAGCAACTAATGAAAAACTGTTTTTT. The encoded protein is CASSQDTATNEKLFF.

This sequence joins TRBV5-4 and TRBJ1-1; D unclear. The CDR3 extends over 16 amino acids. Germline CDR1 reads SGHNT; CDR2 reads YYREEE (reference sequence). The germline V and J ends were trimmed by 3 bases and 4 bases, with 19 bases remaining between them. CDR3 in DNA: TGTGCCAGCAGCTCCAAGGAACTAGGAGGAAGCACTGAAGCTTTCTTT. It yields the protein CASSSKELGGSTEAFF.

This chain joins TRBV27 and TRBJ2-1; 8 bases align to TRBD2. The CDR3 consists of 15 residues. In germline, CDR1 is MNHEY, CDR2 SMNVEV (reference sequence). Trimming cost V 3 bases and J 5 bases; bases outside gene matches: 6. CDR3 loop: CASSFLTSGNNEQFF. The CDR3 DNA sequence: TGTGCCAGCAGTTTTCTTACTAGCGGCAACAATGAGCAGTTCTTC.

The chain combines TRBV11-2 with TRBJ2-5; no clear D. V lost 4 bases, J lost 3 bases, and 12 bases lay in between. The CDR3 consists of 14 residues. The germline V gene encodes CDR1 SGHAT and CDR2 FQNNGV. The CDR3 DNA is TGTGCCAGCAGCTCGGGTTGGAGTAAAGAGACCCAGTACTTC. Translating it yields CASSSGWSKETQYF.

The gene calls are TRBV7-9 and TRBJ2-1, with TRBD2 matching 7 bases. With V trimmed by 7 bases and J by 9 bases, 18 bases remained unmatched. Germline lookup yields CDR1 SEHNR and CDR2 FQNEAQ (reference sequence). The CDR3 is made up of 16 amino acids. DNA for the CDR3: TGTGCCAGCACCGAACCCTATGAGGCCGGACTAGGTGAGCAGTTCTTC. It codes for CASTEPYEAGLGEQFF. Full variable domain (remainder filled in from reference TRBV7-9 and TRBJ2-1): DTGVSQNPRHKITKRGQNVTFRCDPISEHNRLYWYRQTLGQGPEFLTYFQNEAQLEKSRLLSDRFSAERPKGSFSTLEIQRTEQGDSAMYLCASTEPYEAGLGEQFFGPGTRLTVL.

The chain links TRBV24-1 to TRBJ2-5, with 8 bases that match TRBD1. V gave up 1 base and J gave up 2 bases; unmatched junction bases: 5. The CDR3 runs 16 residues. CDR1 and CDR2 (germline): KGHDR, SFDVKD. The CDR3 is CATSDFTGQEQETQYF. CDR3 sequence (DNA): TGTGCCACCAGTGATTTTACGGGACAGGAACAAGAGACCCAGTACTTC.